This T cell receptor beta chain was identified during a study of T cell responses to AZD1222 COVID-19 vaccine. Study-level findings and limits: Researchers took repertoire samples only after the peak T cell response had come. Just six people given AZD1222 tested seropositive at baseline.

Some clones are missing from TCRdb's copy, which holds only in-frame ones; the method was immunoSEQ multiplex PCR. The sample lists around 76,000 clones, 70% to 90% occurring once. As for this clone: The target antigen is unknown.

This CDR3 contains 16 residues. This clonotype was sampled from an adult in good health. The sequencing here drew on peripheral blood, taken on day 0 of AZD1222 vaccination. The genes are TRBV21-1 and TRBJ2-1; TRBD2, the table's D call, lacks a check against the DNA. TRBV21-1 is annotated as a pseudogene. The DNA of the CDR3 is TGTGCCAGCAGCAAAGGTCGGGGGGGGCTGAGGAATGAGCAGTTCTTC. As protein: CASSKGRGGLRNEQFF.